Listed here are 11 T cell receptor beta chains from one sample, sequenced in a study of blood T cell repertoires in COVID-19. Using immunoSEQ multiplex PCR, the repertoire was profiled, and TCRdb retains in-frame clones only, with some absent. The sample carries roughly 100,000 clones, approximately 90% recorded once. The sequenced material came from peripheral blood. These receptors all stem from a man in his fifties or sixties with active COVID-19.

V usage is TRBV5-6 and J usage is TRBJ1-5; perhaps TRBD1 as D (5 bases). Trimming stripped 1 base from V and 7 bases from J, with 27 bases between. The germline V gene has CDR1 SGHDT and CDR2 YYEEEE. The CDR3 runs to 19 residues. The CDR3 reads CASSLLGVPGVAAGQPQHF. Written as DNA, the CDR3 is TGTGCCAGCAGCTTGTTAGGAGTACCGGGGGTCGCTGCGGGCCAGCCCCAGCATTTT.

V usage is TRBV19 and J usage is TRBJ2-7; 9 nucleotides match TRBD1. CDR1 and CDR2 from the germline V gene are LNHDA and SQIVND (reference sequence). This CDR3 contains 17 residues. The trim removed 0 bases at V and 2 bases at J, leaving 8 bases unmatched. This CDR3 reads CASSIDPWGTGTYEQYF. The CDR3 region has the DNA TGTGCCAGTAGTATAGATCCTTGGGGGACAGGGACCTACGAGCAGTACTTC.

The chain recombines TRBV7-9 with TRBJ2-1; TRBD2 matches at 11 bases. Trimming removed 5 bases from V and 5 bases from J; junction bases left unmatched: 26. There are 22 residues in the CDR3. Germline V gene lookup returns CDR1 SEHNR and CDR2 FQNEAQ (reference sequence). The CDR3 loop is CASSTPISASSGGEPLHNEQFF. The CDR3 DNA follows: TGTGCCAGCAGCACCCCGATCTCGGCGAGTAGCGGGGGGGAACCGCTACACAATGAGCAGTTCTTC.

The chain recombines TRBV20-1 with TRBJ2-4; tentative D call: TRBD1 (7 bases). Germline assignment: CDR1 DFQATT and CDR2 SNEGSKA (reference sequence). The ends were cut back, 3 bases at V and 8 bases at J, with 17 bases in the middle. This CDR3 has 14 residues. CDR3 nucleotides: TGCAGTGCTAGTGTAGGGGGCCAGCGGGACATTCAGTACTTC. Protein: CSASVGGQRDIQYF.

The rearrangement uses TRBV10-2 and TRBJ1-2, with D tentatively TRBD1 (5 bases). The germline V gene encodes CDR1 WSHSY and CDR2 SAAADI. This CDR3 has 12 amino acids. Deletions cut 11 bases from V and 6 bases from J, with 16 bases between. CDR3 sequence: CASARSGDGYTF. The CDR3 DNA follows: TGCGCCTCAGCGAGGTCGGGGGATGGCTACACCTTC.

This chain links TRBV19 with TRBJ1-1; 8 positions match TRBD1. V shed 6 bases, J shed 4 bases, and the junction held 7 bases outside the gene matches. The V gene's germline CDR1 is LNHDA and CDR2 SQIVND (reference sequence). CDR3 size: 14 residues. CDR3 nucleotides: TGTGCCAGTAGGGATACAGGGGGAAGCACTGAAGCTTTCTTT. It encodes CASRDTGGSTEAFF.

V gene TRBV11-2 combines with J gene TRBJ1-4; TRBD1 is a possible D gene (6 bases). This CDR3 has 15 residues. V was trimmed by 7 bases and J by 4 bases, leaving 16 bases between them. The V gene's germline CDR1 is SGHAT and CDR2 FQNNGV. This CDR3 is CASTLRGAYNEKLFF. The CDR3 DNA follows: TGTGCCAGCACCCTGCGGGGGGCTTATAATGAAAAACTGTTTTTT.

The V gene is TRBV9, the J gene TRBJ1-2; possible D gene TRBD1, 6 bases. The CDR3 totals 16 residues. The ends were cut back, 1 base at V and 7 bases at J, with 20 bases in the middle. The germline gives CDR1 SGDLS, CDR2 YYNGEE. CDR3: CASSVSGGAKVSGYTF. The CDR3 DNA sequence: TGTGCCAGCAGCGTAAGCGGGGGGGCGAAGGTTAGTGGCTACACCTTC.

The chain couples TRBV9 to TRBJ1-1; D uncertain. V was clipped by 0 bases and J by 1 base, with 7 bases between them. Germline-derived CDR1 and CDR2 are SGDLS and YYNGEE. CDR3 length: 14 amino acids. For the CDR3, the DNA is TGTGCCAGCAGCGTAGGGCAGCGGAACACTGAAGCTTTCTTT. It yields the protein CASSVGQRNTEAFF. Using reference TRBV9 and TRBJ1-1 for the parts outside the CDR3, the full variable domain is DSGVTQTPKHLITATGQRVTLRCSPRSGDLSVYWYQQSLDQGLQFLIQYYNGEERAKGNILERFSAQQFPDLHSELNLSSLELGDSALYFCASSVGQRNTEAFFGQGTRLTVV.

The chain couples TRBV3-1 (or the pseudogene TRBV3-2) to TRBJ1-1, with D tentatively TRBD1 (5 bases). Germline V gives CDR1 LGHDT, CDR2 YNNKEL (reference sequence). Trimming took 8 bases from V and 4 from J, leaving 20 bases between them. This CDR3 is built from 15 residues. The CDR3 DNA reads TGTGCCAGCTCCCAAATCGGCACGGGGGGCACTGAAGCTTTCTTT. This sequence encodes CASSQIGTGGTEAFF.

This clone was observed once. The V gene is TRBV2, the J gene TRBJ1-5; D is possibly TRBD1 (6 bases). V gave up 7 bases and J gave up 0 bases, with 16 bases separating them. This CDR3 has 16 amino acids. Per the germline V gene, CDR1 is SNHLY and CDR2 is FYNNEI. CDR3 DNA: TGTGCCAGCATGCCCAGGGGCAGTTTTAGCAATCAGCCCCAGCATTTT. This encodes CASMPRGSFSNQPQHF. Combining the CDR3 with reference TRBV2 and TRBJ1-5 gives the whole variable domain EPEVTQTPSHQVTQMGQEVILRCVPISNHLYFYWYRQILGQKVEFLVSFYNNEISEKSEIFDDQFSVERPDGSNFTLKIRSTKLEDSAMYFCASMPRGSFSNQPQHFGDGTRLSIL.